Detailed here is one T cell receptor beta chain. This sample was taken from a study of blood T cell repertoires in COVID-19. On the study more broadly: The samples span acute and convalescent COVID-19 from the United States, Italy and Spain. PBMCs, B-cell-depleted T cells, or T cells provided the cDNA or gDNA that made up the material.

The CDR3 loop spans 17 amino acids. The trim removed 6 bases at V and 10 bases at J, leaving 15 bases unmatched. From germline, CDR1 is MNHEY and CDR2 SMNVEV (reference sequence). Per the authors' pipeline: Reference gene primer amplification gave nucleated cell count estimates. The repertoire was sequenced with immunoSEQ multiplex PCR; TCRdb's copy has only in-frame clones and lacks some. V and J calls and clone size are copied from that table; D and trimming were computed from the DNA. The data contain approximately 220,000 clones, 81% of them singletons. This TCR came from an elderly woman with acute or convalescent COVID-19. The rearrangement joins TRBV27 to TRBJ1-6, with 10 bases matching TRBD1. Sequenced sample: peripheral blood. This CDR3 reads CASSQGTPGQGISPLHF. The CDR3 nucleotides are TGTGCCAGCAGCCAAGGTACACCGGGACAGGGGATATCACCCCTCCACTTT.